The rows below give T cell receptor beta chains drawn from one sample of a study of T cells after yellow fever vaccination. MiXCR, applied by TCRdb to the 5' RACE reads, yields one record per CDR3 protein. This table holds roughly 330,000 distinct CDR3 sequences, 3% to 4.5% found once. The sequencing here drew on PBMCs, taken 5 days after the yellow fever booster vaccination. These receptors were collected from a man aged 18 to 30 who received the YFV17D yellow fever vaccine. Both conserved end residues are part of each CDR3. The size of a clone is reported for some rows only, either as once, few or many, or as a class for expanded clones.

abundance	v_gene	j_gene	CDR3aa
.	TRBV5-1	TRBJ1-6	CASNRQGLNSPLHF
many	TRBV28	TRBJ1-1	CATTTGGQGDTEAFF
.	TRBV18	TRBJ1-1	CASSPPRAGNTEAFF
many	TRBV5-1	TRBJ2-1	CASSLGAARDEQFF
.	TRBV4-1	TRBJ2-3	CASSQEGLAGVIGNTQYF
.	TRBV4-3	TRBJ1-2	CASSLGGGLPYGYTF
few	TRBV10-2	TRBJ2-1	CASMSGQGSSGEQFF
many	TRBV29-1	TRBJ1-1	CSVVSPGMNTEAFF
.	TRBV27	TRBJ1-2	CASSSRGQAGGFYGYTF
few	TRBV7-2	TRBJ2-1	CASSQGLAGSYNEQFF
few	TRBV5-6	TRBJ2-5	CASSSTSGGHQETQYF
.	TRBV6-6	TRBJ1-1	CAIRKIQGARHTEAFF
many	TRBV20-1	TRBJ2-5	CSARGRHGNMETQYF
.	TRBV5-1	TRBJ2-7	CASSLPDRGHEQYF
once	TRBV5-1	TRBJ2-3	CASSFDPLNAGPDTQYF
.	TRBV6-2/TRBV6-3	TRBJ2-3	CASRRYHLAGGNTDTQYF
few	TRBV6-2/TRBV6-3	TRBJ1-2	CASSSQTGNYGYTF
.	TRBV18	TRBJ2-3	CASSTTSGGALNTQYF
.	TRBV15	TRBJ1-2	CATSRDRGGPPNYGYTF
many	TRBV7-9	TRBJ2-1	CASSPTSGGRHEQFF
many	TRBV5-1	TRBJ1-1	CASSLAGAFSEAFF
few	TRBV5-1	TRBJ1-2	CASSFRQGEGYTF
.	TRBV20-1	TRBJ2-1	CSAPSAQGGFNEQFF
many	TRBV5-1	TRBJ1-3	CASSIQGADTIYF
many	TRBV2	TRBJ2-7	CASKVPGSSYEQYF
many	TRBV5-4	TRBJ2-1	CASSFSTGFNEQFF
few	TRBV12-3/TRBV12-4	TRBJ2-1	CASSSSASGAYEQFF
many	TRBV7-9	TRBJ2-3	CASSLAVNTDTQYF
many	TRBV7-9	TRBJ2-2	CASTRPGHNTGELFF
many	TRBV4-1	TRBJ1-2	CASSQVGLYGYTF
.	TRBV5-4	TRBJ2-3	CASSSPTGGTDTQYF
.	TRBV27	TRBJ2-7	CASSASRVEQYF
few	TRBV20-1	TRBJ2-1	CSASDRETYNEQFF
many	TRBV5-1	TRBJ2-5	CASSLEQGAETQYF
.	TRBV6-2/TRBV6-3	TRBJ2-1	CASSLTRTGGQEQFF
many	TRBV28	TRBJ2-3	CASSLGTGHTDTQYF
few	TRBV4-1	TRBJ1-5	CASSQGGTPQHF
.	TRBV6-5	TRBJ1-5	CASSWTKNQPQHF
few	TRBV4-1	TRBJ1-1	CASSQDSRGAGEAFF
many	TRBV10-3	TRBJ2-1	CAGAGGAGADEQFF
.	TRBV4-3	TRBJ1-2	CASSQDPEQGGGYTF
many	TRBV29-1	TRBJ2-5	CSVDLGEATPETQYF
.	TRBV5-1	TRBJ2-1	CASSYPTGLYNEQFF
many	TRBV7-6	TRBJ2-3	CASSEDRRADTQYF
many	TRBV5-1	TRBJ2-1	CASGQQGNEQFF
.	TRBV7-3	TRBJ1-1	CASSPLGATEAFF